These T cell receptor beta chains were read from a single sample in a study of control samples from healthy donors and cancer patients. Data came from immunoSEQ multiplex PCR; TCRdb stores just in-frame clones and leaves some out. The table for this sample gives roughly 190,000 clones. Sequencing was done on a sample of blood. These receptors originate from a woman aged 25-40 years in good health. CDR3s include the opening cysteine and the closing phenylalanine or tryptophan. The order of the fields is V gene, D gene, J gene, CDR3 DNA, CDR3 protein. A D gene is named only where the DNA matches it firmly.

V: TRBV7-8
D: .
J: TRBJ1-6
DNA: TGTGCCAGCAGCTTAGCGGGGGCAGGGGTCTCACCCCTCCACTTT
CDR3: CASSLAGAGVSPLHF

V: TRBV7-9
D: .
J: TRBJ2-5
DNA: TGTGCCAGCAGCTTGCCCGGGACCGCAGAGACCCAGTACTTC
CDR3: CASSLPGTAETQYF

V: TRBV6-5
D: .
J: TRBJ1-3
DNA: TGTGCCAGCAGGGGGTGGGGATCTGGAAACACCATATATTTT
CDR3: CASRGWGSGNTIYF

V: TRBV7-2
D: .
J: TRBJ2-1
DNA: TGTGCCAGCAGCCTCAGGGGTTATGAGCAGTTCTTC
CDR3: CASSLRGYEQFF

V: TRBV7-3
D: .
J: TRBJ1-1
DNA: TGTGCCAGCAGCTCCACTTCGAACACTGAAGCTTTCTTT
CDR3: CASSSTSNTEAFF

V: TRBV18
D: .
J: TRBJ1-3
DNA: TGTGCCAGCTCACCACCGTCAGGGACATTAGTTTCTGGAAACACCATATATTTT
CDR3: CASSPPSGTLVSGNTIYF

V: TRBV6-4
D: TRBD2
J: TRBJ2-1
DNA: TGTGCCAGCAGTGAAGCGGGGGGGCCCAATGAGCAGTTCTTC
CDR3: CASSEAGGPNEQFF

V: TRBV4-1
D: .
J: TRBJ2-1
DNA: TGCGCCAGCAGTCCCCGGGCCCTATTAATAAACAATGAGCAGTTCTTC
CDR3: CASSPRALLINNEQFF

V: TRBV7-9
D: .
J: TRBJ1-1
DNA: TGTGCCAGCAGCTCCGTGGGCGGGGGGGATGAAGCTTTCTTT
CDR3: CASSSVGGGDEAFF

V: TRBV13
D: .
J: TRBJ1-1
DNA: TGTGCCAGCAGCCCAACACCAAACACTGAAGCTTTCTTT
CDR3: CASSPTPNTEAFF

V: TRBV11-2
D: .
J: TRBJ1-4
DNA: TGTGCCAGCAGCTCAGGTGGCGAAAAACTGTTTTTT
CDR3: CASSSGGEKLFF

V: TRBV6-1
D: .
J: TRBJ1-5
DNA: TGTGCCAGCAGTGAAATTTGGGATAGCAATCAGCCCCAGCATTTT
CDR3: CASSEIWDSNQPQHF

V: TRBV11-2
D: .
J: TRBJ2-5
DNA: TGTGCCAGCAGTTCGTTGACAACCCAGTACTTC
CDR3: CASSSLTTQYF

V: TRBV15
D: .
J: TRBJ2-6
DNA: TGTGCCACCAGCAGAGACAGGTCCGGGGCCAACGTCCTGACTTTC
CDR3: CATSRDRSGANVLTF

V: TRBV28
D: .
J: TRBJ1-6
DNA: TGTGCCAGCAGTTTAGGGGGCTCCTATAATTCACCCCTCCACTTT
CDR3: CASSLGGSYNSPLHF

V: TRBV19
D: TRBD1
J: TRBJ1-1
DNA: TGTGCCAGTAGTATAGGGACAGGGTGGCCCACTGAAGCTTTCTTT
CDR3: CASSIGTGWPTEAFF

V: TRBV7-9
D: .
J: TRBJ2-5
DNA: TGTGCCAGCAGCTCATGGGACGGACAAGAGACCCAGTACTTC
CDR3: CASSSWDGQETQYF

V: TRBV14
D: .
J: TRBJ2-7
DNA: TGTGCCAGCAGCCAGAACACCTACGAGCAGTACTTC
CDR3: CASSQNTYEQYF

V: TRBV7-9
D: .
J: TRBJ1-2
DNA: TGTGCCAGCAGCGAAGGGATTCTTAATAATGGCTACACCTTC
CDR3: CASSEGILNNGYTF

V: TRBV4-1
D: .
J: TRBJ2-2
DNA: TGCGCCAGCAGCCAAGTCTTCGCGGGGAAGAACACCGGGGAGCTGTTTTTT
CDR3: CASSQVFAGKNTGELFF

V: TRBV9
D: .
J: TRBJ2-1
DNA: TGTGCCAGCAGTGACGGGGTGACTGCCTACAATGAGCAGTTCTTC
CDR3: CASSDGVTAYNEQFF

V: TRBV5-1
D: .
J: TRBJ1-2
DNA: TGCGCCAGCAGCTCCTCTTATGGCTACACCTTC
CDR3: CASSSSYGYTF

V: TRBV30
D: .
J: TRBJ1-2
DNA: TGTGCCTGGATTGTTACAGGGACTCGCGGCTACACCTTC
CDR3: CAWIVTGTRGYTF

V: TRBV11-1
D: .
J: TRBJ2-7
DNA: TGTGCCAGCAGCTCCCCTCGGACGTTCTACTACGAGCAGTACTTC
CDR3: CASSSPRTFYYEQYF

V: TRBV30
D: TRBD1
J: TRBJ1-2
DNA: TGTGCCTGGGCGAACAGGGGGCCCTATGGCTACACCTTC
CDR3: CAWANRGPYGYTF

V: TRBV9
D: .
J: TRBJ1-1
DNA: TGTGCCAGCAGCCCACCGGGCCAACATTCTGAAGCTTTCTTT
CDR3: CASSPPGQHSEAFF

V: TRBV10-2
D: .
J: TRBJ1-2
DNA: TGCGCCAGCTCGTTTTCGGGACCCAAAGGCTACACCTTC
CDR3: CASSFSGPKGYTF

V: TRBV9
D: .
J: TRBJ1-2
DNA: TGTGCCAGCAGCCCCCGGACCGACAACTATGGCTACACCTTC
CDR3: CASSPRTDNYGYTF

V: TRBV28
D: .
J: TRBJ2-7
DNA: TGTGCCAGCAGTGAGGGCCGTTACGAGCAGTACTTC
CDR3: CASSEGRYEQYF

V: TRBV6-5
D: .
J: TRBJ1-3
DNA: TGTGCCAGCAGTCTCCAAAAAGGGGGTTACACCATATATTTT
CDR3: CASSLQKGGYTIYF

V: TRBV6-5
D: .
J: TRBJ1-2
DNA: TGTGCCAGCAGTTACCGGCCGGGGGGGGACTATGGCTACACCTTC
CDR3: CASSYRPGGDYGYTF

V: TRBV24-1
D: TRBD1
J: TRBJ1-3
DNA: TGTGCCACCAGTGATTCGACAGGGGTCACTGGAAACACCATATATTTT
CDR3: CATSDSTGVTGNTIYF

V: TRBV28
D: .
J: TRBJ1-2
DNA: TGTGCCAGCAGATCCAGTCGCGGCTACACCTTC
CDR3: CASRSSRGYTF

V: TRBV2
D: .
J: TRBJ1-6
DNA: TGTGCCAGCAGTGACCCTGGCAGGGACGCCTATAATTCACCCCTCCACTTT
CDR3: CASSDPGRDAYNSPLHF

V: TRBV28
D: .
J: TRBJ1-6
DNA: TGTGCCAGCAGTTTTTTTAAGTGGCCACGGGGAAATTCACCCCTCCACTTT
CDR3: CASSFFKWPRGNSPLHF

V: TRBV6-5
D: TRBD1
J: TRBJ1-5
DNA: TGTGCCAGCAAATACACCAGGGGGTACAATCAGCCCCAGCATTTT
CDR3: CASKYTRGYNQPQHF

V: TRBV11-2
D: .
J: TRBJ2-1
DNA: TGTGCCAGCAGCTACGGACAGCATTACAATGAGCAGTTCTTC
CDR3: CASSYGQHYNEQFF

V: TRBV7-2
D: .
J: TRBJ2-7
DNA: TGTGCCAGCAGCTTAGAGGGCGGTCCCTACGAGCAGTACTTC
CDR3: CASSLEGGPYEQYF

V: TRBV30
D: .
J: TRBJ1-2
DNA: TGTGCCTGGATCACGGCCGGGGCGGACTATGGCTACACCTTC
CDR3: CAWITAGADYGYTF

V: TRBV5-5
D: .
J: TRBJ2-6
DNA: TGTGCCAGCAGCTTGGAGGCGGGGCCTGGGGCCAACGTCCTGACTTTC
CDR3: CASSLEAGPGANVLTF

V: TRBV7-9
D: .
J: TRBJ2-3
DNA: TGTGCCAGCAGCTTTGGGTCAGATACGCAGTATTTT
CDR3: CASSFGSDTQYF

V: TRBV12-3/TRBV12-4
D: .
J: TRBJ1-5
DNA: TGTGCCAGCAGTCGAGGGGGTAATCAGCCCCAGCATTTT
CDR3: CASSRGGNQPQHF

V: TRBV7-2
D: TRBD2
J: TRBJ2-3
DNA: TGTGCCAGCAGCTTTAGACTAGCGGTTCCCACAGATACGCAGTATTTT
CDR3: CASSFRLAVPTDTQYF

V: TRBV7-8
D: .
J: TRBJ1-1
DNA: TGTGCCAGCAGCGTCAGGGGAATGAACACTGAAGCTTTCTTT
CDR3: CASSVRGMNTEAFF

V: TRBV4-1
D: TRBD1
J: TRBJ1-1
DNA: TGCGCCAGCAGCCAAGCTATCCCCCGACAGGGGGAGAGTGAAGCTTTCTTT
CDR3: CASSQAIPRQGESEAFF

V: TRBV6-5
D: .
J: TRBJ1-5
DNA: TGTGCCAGCAGTTCCTTCGGGCCCTATAGCAATCAGCCCCAGCATTTT
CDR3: CASSSFGPYSNQPQHF

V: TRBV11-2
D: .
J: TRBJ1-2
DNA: TGTGCCAGCAGCTTAGTAGCAGGGAGGCCGCCGGGCTATGGCTACACCTTC
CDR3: CASSLVAGRPPGYGYTF

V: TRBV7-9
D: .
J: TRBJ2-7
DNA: TGTGCCAGCAGCCGCACGGGCCACTCCTACGAGCAGTACTTC
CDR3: CASSRTGHSYEQYF

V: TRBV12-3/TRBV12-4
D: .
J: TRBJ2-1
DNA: TGTGCCAGCAGTTTGCTACGGGACGATGAGCAGTTCTTC
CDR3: CASSLLRDDEQFF

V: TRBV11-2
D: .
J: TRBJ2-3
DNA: TGTGCCAGCAGCTTAAATGGGGGGGCGGTCACAGATACGCAGTATTTT
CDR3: CASSLNGGAVTDTQYF

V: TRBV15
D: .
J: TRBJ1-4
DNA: TGTGCCACCAGCAGAGATCCCCATGAAAAACTGTTTTTT
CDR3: CATSRDPHEKLFF